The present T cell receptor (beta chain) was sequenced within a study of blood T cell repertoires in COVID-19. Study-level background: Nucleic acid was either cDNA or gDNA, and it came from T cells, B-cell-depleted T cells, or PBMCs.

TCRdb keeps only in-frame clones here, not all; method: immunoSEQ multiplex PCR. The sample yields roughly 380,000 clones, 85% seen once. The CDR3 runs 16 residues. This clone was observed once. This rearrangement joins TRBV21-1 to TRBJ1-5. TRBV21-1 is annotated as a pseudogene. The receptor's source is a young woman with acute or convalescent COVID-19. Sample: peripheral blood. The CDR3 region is CASSNPVLSGNQPQHF. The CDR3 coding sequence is TGTGCCAGCAGCAACCCGGTACTTAGTGGCAATCAGCCCCAGCATTTT.